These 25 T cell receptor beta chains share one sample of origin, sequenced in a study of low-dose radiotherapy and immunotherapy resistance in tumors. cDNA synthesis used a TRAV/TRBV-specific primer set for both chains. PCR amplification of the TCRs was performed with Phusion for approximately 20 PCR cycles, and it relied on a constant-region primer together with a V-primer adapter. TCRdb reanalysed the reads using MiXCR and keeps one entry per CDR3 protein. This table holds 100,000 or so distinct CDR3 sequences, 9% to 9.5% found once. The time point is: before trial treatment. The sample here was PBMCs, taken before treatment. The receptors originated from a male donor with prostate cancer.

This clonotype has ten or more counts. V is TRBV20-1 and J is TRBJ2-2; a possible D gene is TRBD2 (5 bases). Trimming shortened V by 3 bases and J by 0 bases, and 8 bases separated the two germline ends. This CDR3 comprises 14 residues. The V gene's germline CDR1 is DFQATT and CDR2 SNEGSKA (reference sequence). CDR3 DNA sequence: TGCAGTGCTAGGCCCGGGGCGAACACCGGGGAGCTGTTTTTT. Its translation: CSARPGANTGELFF.

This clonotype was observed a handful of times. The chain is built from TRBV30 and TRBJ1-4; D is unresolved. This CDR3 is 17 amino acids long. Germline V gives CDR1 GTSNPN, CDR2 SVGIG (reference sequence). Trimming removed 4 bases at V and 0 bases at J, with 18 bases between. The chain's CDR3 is CAWTFSRSDATNEKLFF. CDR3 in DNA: TGTGCCTGGACCTTTAGTCGGTCGGATGCAACTAATGAAAAACTGTTTTTT.

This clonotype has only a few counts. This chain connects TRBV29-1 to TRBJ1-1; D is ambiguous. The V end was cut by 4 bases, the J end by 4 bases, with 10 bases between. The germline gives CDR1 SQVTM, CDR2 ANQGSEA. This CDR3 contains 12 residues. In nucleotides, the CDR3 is TGCAGCGTTGGGGCCCAGTTCACTGAAGCTTTCTTT. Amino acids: CSVGAQFTEAFF.

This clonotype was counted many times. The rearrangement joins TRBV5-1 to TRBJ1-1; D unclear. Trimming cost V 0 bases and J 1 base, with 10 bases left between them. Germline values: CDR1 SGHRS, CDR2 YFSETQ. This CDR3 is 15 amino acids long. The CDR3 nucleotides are TGCGCCAGCAGCTTGGCGCGGGGAACGAACACTGAAGCTTTCTTT. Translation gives CASSLARGTNTEAFF.

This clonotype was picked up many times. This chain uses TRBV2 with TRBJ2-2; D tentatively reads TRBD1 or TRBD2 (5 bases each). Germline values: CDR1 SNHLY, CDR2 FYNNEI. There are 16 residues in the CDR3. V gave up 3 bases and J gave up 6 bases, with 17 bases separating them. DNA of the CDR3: TGTGCCAGCAGTGAGGGCCTCTTTAGGGGACCCGGGGAGCTGTTTTTT. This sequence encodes CASSEGLFRGPGELFF. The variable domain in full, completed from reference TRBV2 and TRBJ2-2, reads EPEVTQTPSHQVTQMGQEVILRCVPISNHLYFYWYRQILGQKVEFLVSFYNNEISEKSEIFDDQFSVERPDGSNFTLKIRSTKLEDSAMYFCASSEGLFRGPGELFFGEGSRLTVL.

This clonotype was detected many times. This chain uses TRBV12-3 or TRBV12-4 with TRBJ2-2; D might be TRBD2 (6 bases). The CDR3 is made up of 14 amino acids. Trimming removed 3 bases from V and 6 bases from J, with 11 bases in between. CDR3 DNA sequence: TGTGCCAGCAGTTTTGGAGGGGAGGCCGGGGAGCTGTTTTTT. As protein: CASSFGGEAGELFF.

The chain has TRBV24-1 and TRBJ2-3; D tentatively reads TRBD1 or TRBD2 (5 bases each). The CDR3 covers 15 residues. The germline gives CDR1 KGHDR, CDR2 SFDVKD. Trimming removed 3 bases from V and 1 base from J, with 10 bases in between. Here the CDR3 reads CATSDGQGRTDTQYF. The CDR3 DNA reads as TGTGCCACCAGTGATGGGCAGGGACGCACAGATACGCAGTATTTT.

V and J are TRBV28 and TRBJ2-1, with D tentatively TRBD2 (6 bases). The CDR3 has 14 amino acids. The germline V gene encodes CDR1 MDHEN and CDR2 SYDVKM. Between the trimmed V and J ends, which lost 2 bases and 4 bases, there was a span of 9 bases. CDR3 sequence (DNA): TGTGCCAGCAGTTTAGCGGGAAAATACAATGAGCAGTTCTTC. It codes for CASSLAGKYNEQFF.

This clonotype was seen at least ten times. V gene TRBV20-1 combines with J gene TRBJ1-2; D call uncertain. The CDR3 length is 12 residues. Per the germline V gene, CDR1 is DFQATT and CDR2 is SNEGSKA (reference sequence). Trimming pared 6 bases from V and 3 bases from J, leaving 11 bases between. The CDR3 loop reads CSAQTPDYGYTF. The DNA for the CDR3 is TGCAGTGCCCAAACACCGGACTATGGCTACACCTTC.

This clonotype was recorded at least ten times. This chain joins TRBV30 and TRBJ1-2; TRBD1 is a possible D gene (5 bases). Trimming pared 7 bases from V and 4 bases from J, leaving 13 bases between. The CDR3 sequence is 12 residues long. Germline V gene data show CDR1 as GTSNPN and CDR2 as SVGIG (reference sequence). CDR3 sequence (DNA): TGTGCCTATGAGGGGACCTTCTATGGCTACACCTTC. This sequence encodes CAYEGTFYGYTF.

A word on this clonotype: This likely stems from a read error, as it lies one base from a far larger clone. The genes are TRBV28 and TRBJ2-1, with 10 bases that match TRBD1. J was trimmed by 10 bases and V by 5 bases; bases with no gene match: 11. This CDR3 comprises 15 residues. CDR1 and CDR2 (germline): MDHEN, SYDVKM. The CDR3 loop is CASSPPDRGTYEQFF. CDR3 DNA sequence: TGTGCCAGCAGTCCGCCGGACAGGGGGACCTACGAGCAGTTCTTC.

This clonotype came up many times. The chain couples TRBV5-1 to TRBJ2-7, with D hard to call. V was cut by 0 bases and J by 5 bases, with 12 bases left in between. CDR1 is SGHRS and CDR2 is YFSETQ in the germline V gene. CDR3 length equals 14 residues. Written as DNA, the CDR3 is TGCGCCAGCAGCTTGGTTCGCTCAGGAAACGAGCAGTACTTC. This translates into CASSLVRSGNEQYF. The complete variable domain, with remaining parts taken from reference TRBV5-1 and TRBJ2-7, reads KAGVTQTPRYLIKTRGQQVTLSCSPISGHRSVSWYQQTPGQGLQFLFEYFSETQRNKGNFPGRFSGRQFSNSRSEMNVSTLELGDSALYLCASSLVRSGNEQYFGPGTRLTVT.

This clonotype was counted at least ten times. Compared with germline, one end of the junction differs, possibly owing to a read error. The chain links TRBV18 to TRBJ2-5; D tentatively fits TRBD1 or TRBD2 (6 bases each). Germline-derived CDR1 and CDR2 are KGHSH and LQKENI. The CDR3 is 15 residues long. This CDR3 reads CASSPTGGLQGTQYF. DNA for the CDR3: TGTGCCAGCTCACCGACCGGGGGCCTCCAAGGGACCCAGTACTTC. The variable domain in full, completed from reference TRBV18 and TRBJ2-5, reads NAGVMQNPRHLVRRRGQEARLRCSPMKGHSHVYWYRQLPEEGLKFMVYLQKENIIDESGMPKERFSAEFPKEGPSILRIQQVVRGDSAAYFCASSPTGGLQGTQYFGPGTRLLVL.

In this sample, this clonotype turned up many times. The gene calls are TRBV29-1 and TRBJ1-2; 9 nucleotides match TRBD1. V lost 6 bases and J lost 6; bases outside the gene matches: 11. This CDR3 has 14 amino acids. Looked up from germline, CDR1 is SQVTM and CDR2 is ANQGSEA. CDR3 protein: CSVSPTGGDDGYTF. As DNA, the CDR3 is TGCAGCGTCTCACCGACAGGGGGAGACGATGGCTACACCTTC.

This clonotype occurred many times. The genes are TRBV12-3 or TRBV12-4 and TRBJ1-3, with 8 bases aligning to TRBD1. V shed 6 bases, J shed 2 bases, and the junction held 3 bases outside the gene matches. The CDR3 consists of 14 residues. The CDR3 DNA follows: TGTGCCAGCAGATCGGACAGGGCTGGAAACACCATATATTTT. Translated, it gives CASRSDRAGNTIYF.

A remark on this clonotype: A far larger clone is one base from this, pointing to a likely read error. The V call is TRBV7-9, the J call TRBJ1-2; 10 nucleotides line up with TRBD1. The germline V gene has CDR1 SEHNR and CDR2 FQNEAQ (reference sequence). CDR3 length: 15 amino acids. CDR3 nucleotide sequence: TGTGCCAGCAGCCCGTACAGGACAGGGGGTCCCAAGTTTCTCTTC. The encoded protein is CASSPYRTGGPKFLF.

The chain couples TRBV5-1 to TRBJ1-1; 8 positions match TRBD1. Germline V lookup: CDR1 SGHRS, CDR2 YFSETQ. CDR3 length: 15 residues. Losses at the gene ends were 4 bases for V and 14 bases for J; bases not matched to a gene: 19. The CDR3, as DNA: TGCGCCAGCAGCCCCCGGACAGGGACGACCTACGAGCAGTTCTTT. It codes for CASSPRTGTTYEQFF.

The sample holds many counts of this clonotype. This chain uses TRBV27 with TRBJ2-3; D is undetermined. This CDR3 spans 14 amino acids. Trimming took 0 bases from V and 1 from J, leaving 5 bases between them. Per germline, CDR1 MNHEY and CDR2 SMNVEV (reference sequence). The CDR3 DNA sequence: TGTGCCAGCAGTTTATCGTGGGGCACAGATACGCAGTATTTT. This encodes CASSLSWGTDTQYF.

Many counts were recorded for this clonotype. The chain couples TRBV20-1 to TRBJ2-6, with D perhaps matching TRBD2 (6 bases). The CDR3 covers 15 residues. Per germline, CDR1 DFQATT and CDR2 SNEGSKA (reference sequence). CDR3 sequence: CGGLPLGPGANVLTF. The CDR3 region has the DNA TGCGGGGGACTGCCCTTGGGACCTGGGGCCAACGTCCTGACTTTC.

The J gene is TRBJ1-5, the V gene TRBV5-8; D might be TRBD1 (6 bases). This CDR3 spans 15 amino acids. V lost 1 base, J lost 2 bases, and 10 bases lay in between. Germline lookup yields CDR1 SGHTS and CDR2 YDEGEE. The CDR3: CASSLTGSGNQPQHF. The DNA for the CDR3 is TGTGCCAGCAGCTTGACAGGGAGCGGCAATCAGCCCCAGCATTTT.

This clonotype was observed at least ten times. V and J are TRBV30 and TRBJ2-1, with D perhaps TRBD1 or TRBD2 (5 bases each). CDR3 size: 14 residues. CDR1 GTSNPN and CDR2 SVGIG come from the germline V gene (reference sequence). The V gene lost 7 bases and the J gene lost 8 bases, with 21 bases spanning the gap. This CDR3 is CASERTFGTDEQFF. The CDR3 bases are TGTGCCTCCGAGAGGACGTTCGGGACCGATGAGCAGTTCTTC.

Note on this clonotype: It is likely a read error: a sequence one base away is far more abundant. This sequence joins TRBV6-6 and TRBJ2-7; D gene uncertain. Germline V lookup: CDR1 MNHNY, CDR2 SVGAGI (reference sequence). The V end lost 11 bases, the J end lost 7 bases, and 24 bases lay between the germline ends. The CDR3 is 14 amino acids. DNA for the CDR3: TGTGCCTGTTACGCGGTTCCTGCCGAGAATGAGCAGTACTTC. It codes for CACYAVPAENEQYF.

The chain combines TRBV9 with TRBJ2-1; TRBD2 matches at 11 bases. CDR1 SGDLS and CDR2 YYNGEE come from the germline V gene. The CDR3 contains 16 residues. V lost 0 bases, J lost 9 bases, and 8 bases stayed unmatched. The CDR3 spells CASSVGLAGGLGEQFF. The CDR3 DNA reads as TGTGCCAGCAGCGTAGGGCTAGCGGGAGGCTTGGGTGAGCAGTTCTTC.

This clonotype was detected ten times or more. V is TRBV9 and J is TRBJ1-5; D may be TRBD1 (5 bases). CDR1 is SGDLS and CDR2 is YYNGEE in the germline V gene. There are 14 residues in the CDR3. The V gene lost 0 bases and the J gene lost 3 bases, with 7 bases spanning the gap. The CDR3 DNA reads TGTGCCAGCAGCGTAGGGGACCACAATCAGCCCCAGCATTTT. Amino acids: CASSVGDHNQPQHF.

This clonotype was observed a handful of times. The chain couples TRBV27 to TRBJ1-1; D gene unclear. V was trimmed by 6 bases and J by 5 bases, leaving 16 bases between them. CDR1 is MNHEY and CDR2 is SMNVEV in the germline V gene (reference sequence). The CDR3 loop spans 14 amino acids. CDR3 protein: CASSSIGYGTEAFF. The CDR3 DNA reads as TGTGCCAGCAGCTCCATAGGGTATGGTACTGAAGCTTTCTTT.